Shown below are 8 T cell receptor beta chains from a single sample sequenced in a study of regulatory T cells in long-lasting Graves disease. Arm-PCR of CDR3 regions with iRepertoire HTBI primers generated TCR beta libraries. TCRdb redid the calling of the multiplex PCR reads with MiXCR, one entry per CDR3 protein. The sample shows roughly 420,000 distinct CDR3 sequences, about 16% of them seen only once. Sample time point: newly diagnosed GD, antithyroid drugs for less than 3 months. Generation of the TCR library employed RNA extracted from PBMCs. The same data also contributed to another study, on T cells in Graves' hyperthyroidism and ophthalmopathy.

Sequences were derived from peripheral blood mononuclear cells (PBMCs), sampled at new diagnosis, from a patient treated with antithyroid drugs. The receptors stem from a woman aged 18-35 years with Graves disease.

The gene calls are TRBV29-1 and TRBJ2-1, with a tentative D call TRBD1 (6 bases). Germline CDR1 SQVTM, CDR2 ANQGSEA. The V end lost 4 bases, the J end lost 1 base, and 11 bases lay between the germline ends. This CDR3 spans 14 amino acids. CDR3 amino acids: CSVVLDRSYNEQFF. The DNA for the CDR3 is TGCAGCGTTGTTCTGGACAGATCCTACAATGAGCAGTTCTTC.

This clonotype was detected many times. The chain links TRBV20-1 to TRBJ2-3; D not certain. CDR3 size: 16 residues. V shed 2 bases and J shed 4 bases, with 19 bases lying between them. CDR1 and CDR2 (germline): DFQATT, SNEGSKA (reference sequence). Here the CDR3 reads CSARRPDGQRADTQYF. The CDR3 DNA sequence: TGCAGTGCTAGACGTCCCGATGGGCAACGCGCAGATACGCAGTATTTT.

As concerns this clonotype: This may arise from a read error, as a much more abundant clone is one base away. A read error is likely, as this CDR3 ends without the conserved phenylalanine or tryptophan. Because the CDR3's place on the DNA is in doubt, the DNA is left out and the CDR3 is given as listed by TCRdb. The V gene is TRBV7-9, the J gene TRBJ2-4; whether TRBD2, the table's D call, matches the DNA was not checked. The CDR3 length equals 14 residues, ends included. Germline lookup yields CDR1 SEHNR and CDR2 FQNEAQ (reference sequence). The CDR3 loop is CASSLVQREESLYY.

Only a few counts were recorded for this clonotype. This chain connects TRBV12-3 or TRBV12-4 to TRBJ2-1, with D tentatively TRBD2 (5 bases). This CDR3 has 14 residues. V lost 6 bases and J lost 5, with 14 bases in between. CDR3 region: CASRQTSSHNEQFF. The DNA for the CDR3 is TGTGCCAGCAGGCAAACTAGTTCCCACAATGAGCAGTTCTTC.

Many counts were recorded for this clonotype. This chain uses TRBV12-3 or TRBV12-4 with TRBJ2-5; no firm D call. Deletions cut 2 bases from V and 5 bases from J, with 15 bases between. The CDR3 totals 15 residues. The CDR3 sequence: CASSLRRSGFETQYF. The CDR3 bases are TGTGCCAGCAGTTTACGCCGATCCGGATTTGAGACCCAGTACTTC.

J is TRBJ2-3 and V is TRBV4-2, with 8 nucleotides matching TRBD2. The CDR3 is 16 amino acids. J was trimmed by 6 bases and V by 0 bases; bases with no gene match: 8. The germline V gene encodes CDR1 LGHNA and CDR2 YNFKEQ. CDR3 sequence reads: CASSQDQAGGGDTQYF. The CDR3 bases are TGTGCCAGCAGCCAAGATCAGGCCGGGGGGGGGGATACGCAGTATTTT.

This clonotype was seen ten or more times. The chain links TRBV15 to TRBJ1-1, with D tentatively TRBD1 (5 bases). Trimming took off 5 bases at V and 0 bases at J, with 16 bases between the two ends. This CDR3 is 16 amino acids long. The germline CDR1 and CDR2 sequences are LNHNV and YYDKDF (reference sequence). The CDR3 sequence: CATSGNRGGVNTEAFF. The CDR3 nucleotides read TGTGCCACCAGCGGCAATAGGGGCGGCGTGAACACTGAAGCTTTCTTT.

Only a few counts were recorded for this clonotype. The CDR3 is CASSVASSFNYGYTF. CDR3 in DNA: TGTGCCAGCAGCGTAGCCTCCTCATTCAACTATGGCTACACCTTC. The rearrangement uses TRBV9 and TRBJ1-2; D is unresolved. V shed 0 bases and J shed 2 bases, with 11 bases lying between them. Germline V gene sequence: CDR1 SGDLS, CDR2 YYNGEE. CDR3 size: 15 residues.